A single sample gave rise to the 20 T cell receptor beta chains below, sequenced in a study of a mutant IDH1 vaccine in newly diagnosed glioma. No antigen has been identified for these receptors. The data were produced by immunoSEQ multiplex PCR, yet TCRdb's version contains in-frame clones alone and is incomplete. The sample contains nearly 50,000 clones, approximately 88% of which appear only once. Documented time point: week 47, end of study. Vaccination used 300 ug of mutant IDH1 20-mer peptide per dose, with topical imiquimod. Here the sequenced sample was PBMCs, taken from a glioma patient whose treatment included an IDH1 peptide vaccine. The receptors here all came from a woman aged 25 to 39 with glioma. Some clones in this sample may be carry-over from other donors' samples.

The CDR3 is CAWSPLGRPNTGELFF. For the CDR3, the DNA is TGTGCCTGGAGCCCATTAGGGCGACCGAACACCGGGGAGCTGTTTTTT. This sequence joins TRBV30 and TRBJ2-2; unclear D gene. CDR3 size: 16 residues. Germline-derived CDR1 and CDR2 are GTSNPN and SVGIG (reference sequence). V lost 3 bases and J 0 bases, leaving 14 bases between the germline ends.

This chain links TRBV29-1 with TRBJ2-7; D is unresolved. V lost 3 bases and J 5 bases, leaving 8 bases between the germline ends. Germline CDR1 SQVTM, CDR2 ANQGSEA. The CDR3 is 11 amino acids. CDR3 DNA: TGCAGCGTTGATACTGCCGACGAGCAGTACTTC. This encodes CSVDTADEQYF.

This clone was seen a single time. The gene calls are TRBV6-6 and TRBJ2-7; unclear D gene. V was shortened by 5 bases and J by 2 bases, with 16 bases between the two germline ends. Germline V lookup: CDR1 MNHNY, CDR2 SVGAGI (reference sequence). The CDR3 sequence is 15 residues long. CDR3 sequence: CASSASGGGTYEQYF. CDR3 coding DNA: TGTGCCAGCAGTGCCTCCGGTGGCGGAACCTACGAGCAGTACTTC.

In this sample, this clone turned up once. CDR3 DNA sequence: TGTGCCAGCAGTGAAGAGGGGGCAGGCTCCTACGAGCAGTACTTC. It is translated as CASSEEGAGSYEQYF. The chain carries TRBV6-1 and TRBJ2-7; TRBD1 matches 7 bases. J gave up 0 bases and V 1 base, and 3 bases lay outside the gene matches. Germline V gene lookup returns CDR1 MNHNS and CDR2 SASEGT. This CDR3 region has 15 residues.

In its sample, this clone was seen a few times. This chain uses TRBV2 with TRBJ2-1, with no clear D. The V gene lost 5 bases and the J gene lost 3 bases, with 2 bases spanning the gap. This CDR3 is 11 amino acids long. Looked up from germline, CDR1 is SNHLY and CDR2 is FYNNEI. The CDR3 reads CASSIYNEQFF. In DNA form, the CDR3 reads TGTGCCAGCAGTATCTACAATGAGCAGTTCTTC. Based on the CDR3 plus reference TRBV2 and TRBJ2-1, the full variable domain is EPEVTQTPSHQVTQMGQEVILRCVPISNHLYFYWYRQILGQKVEFLVSFYNNEISEKSEIFDDQFSVERPDGSNFTLKIRSTKLEDSAMYFCASSIYNEQFFGPGTRLTVL.

The chain is built from TRBV25-1 and TRBJ2-5; tentatively, D is TRBD2 (6 bases). The length of the CDR3 is 15 residues. In germline, CDR1 is MGHDK, CDR2 SYGVNS. V lost 9 bases, J lost 8 bases, and 25 bases lay in between. The CDR3 nucleotides are TGTGCCAGTAGAGGAACGGACTACTTGGCGGTTACCCAGTACTTC. This gives the protein CASRGTDYLAVTQYF.

This clone was counted once. The V call is TRBV5-4, the J call TRBJ2-2; D gene uncertain. Trimming removed 1 base at V and 6 bases at J, with 7 bases between. Germline CDR1 SGHNT, CDR2 YYREEE (reference sequence). This CDR3 is built from 13 residues. The CDR3 loop is CASSLKEPGELFF. The CDR3 DNA sequence: TGTGCCAGCAGCTTGAAGGAACCCGGGGAGCTGTTTTTT.

The CDR3 region has the DNA TGCAGCGCGGGGGGACGGACTAGCGGTTACAATGAGCAGTTCTTC. As protein: CSAGGRTSGYNEQFF. The chain couples TRBV29-1 to TRBJ2-1, with TRBD2 matching over 10 bases. The CDR3 is 15 amino acids. Germline V CDR1 and CDR2: SQVTM, ANQGSEA. V gave up 7 bases and J gave up 4 bases; unmatched junction bases: 10.

The rearrangement uses TRBV27 and TRBJ2-7, with 11 bases matching TRBD1. In germline, CDR1 is MNHEY, CDR2 SMNVEV (reference sequence). The junction had 10 bases not matched to a gene; V was cut back by 2 bases and J by 7 bases. This CDR3 spans 16 amino acids. The CDR3 reads CASSLNPDRGRVEQYF. CDR3 in DNA: TGTGCCAGCAGTTTAAACCCGGACAGGGGGCGGGTTGAGCAGTACTTC.

The V call is TRBV14, the J call TRBJ2-7; D possibly uses TRBD1 or TRBD2 (5 bases each). The germline V gene encodes CDR1 SGHDN and CDR2 FVKESK. This CDR3 contains 14 residues. V lost 1 base and J lost 8, with 15 bases in between. CDR3 residues: CASSQVGLGVQQYF. Here the CDR3 DNA reads TGTGCCAGCAGCCAAGTAGGATTGGGGGTCCAGCAGTACTTC.

The chain combines TRBV11-2 with TRBJ2-1; tentatively, D is TRBD2 (5 bases). The germline gives CDR1 SGHAT, CDR2 FQNNGV. V dropped 2 bases and J dropped 9 bases, with 11 bases sitting between them. This CDR3 spans 13 amino acids. This CDR3 reads CASSLLRGGEQFF. CDR3 DNA: TGTGCCAGCAGCTTACTCCGCGGAGGTGAGCAGTTCTTC.

This clone was observed a handful of times. The rearrangement links TRBV19 to TRBJ1-1; the D is unclear. The germline V gene encodes CDR1 LNHDA and CDR2 SQIVND (reference sequence). The CDR3 is 13 residues long. The germline V and J ends were trimmed by 1 base and 1 base, with 4 bases remaining between them. The CDR3 here is CASSIGGNTEAFF. Here the CDR3 DNA reads TGTGCCAGTAGTATAGGGGGGAACACTGAAGCTTTCTTT.

The genes are TRBV13 and TRBJ2-1; 13 bases are a match to TRBD2. CDR1 is PRHDT, CDR2 FYEKMQ, per germline (reference sequence). CDR3 length: 16 residues. With V trimmed by 2 bases and J by 12 bases, 10 bases remained unmatched. The CDR3 DNA reads as TGTGCCAGCAGCTTACATGGGACTAGCGGGAAGGTGAGGCAGTTCTTC. Its protein is CASSLHGTSGKVRQFF.

The rearrangement uses TRBV29-1 and TRBJ1-5; D perhaps matches TRBD1 (5 bases). Germline CDR1 reads SQVTM; CDR2 reads ANQGSEA. The CDR3 loop spans 13 amino acids. V shed 6 bases and J shed 6 bases, with 15 bases lying between them. CDR3 DNA: TGCAGCGTGGGGGACGGAACGAGTCAGCCCCAGCATTTT. Amino acids: CSVGDGTSQPQHF.

CDR3 sequence (DNA): TGTGCCAGCCTGGACAGGGGGAATGGAGATACGCAGTATTTT. Translation gives CASLDRGNGDTQYF. V gene TRBV6-6 combines with J gene TRBJ2-3; the match to TRBD1 covers 10 bases. This CDR3 has 14 amino acids. Looked up from germline, CDR1 is MNHNY and CDR2 is SVGAGI (reference sequence). The ends lost 8 bases at V and 5 bases at J; junction bases unmatched: 7.

This clone showed up just a few times. The J gene is TRBJ1-2, the V gene TRBV4-1; D gene ambiguous. The CDR3 runs 16 residues. V lost 4 bases and J lost 4, with 19 bases in between. Germline V gene sequence: CDR1 MGHRA, CDR2 YSYEKL. The CDR3 sequence is CASSPPGGLGPYGYTF. For the CDR3, the DNA is TGCGCCAGCAGCCCCCCCGGAGGGCTGGGCCCCTATGGCTACACCTTC.

The chain uses TRBV10-3 and TRBJ2-7; D possibly uses TRBD1 or TRBD2 (6 bases each). From germline, CDR1 is ENHRY and CDR2 SYGVKD. Trimming removed 8 bases at V and 5 bases at J, with 19 bases between. This CDR3 contains 14 residues. CDR3 loop: CAIAAVDGGHEQYF. Written as DNA, the CDR3 is TGTGCCATCGCCGCAGTGGACGGGGGCCACGAGCAGTACTTC.

V gene TRBV27 combines with J gene TRBJ1-4; TRBD1 matches at 7 bases. Germline CDR1 is MNHEY and CDR2 is SMNVEV (reference sequence). The length of the CDR3 is 15 residues. Trimming cost V 4 bases and J 8 bases; bases outside gene matches: 10. CDR3 nucleotides: TGTGCCAGCAGTTATACCCGACAGGGCGGGGAAAAACTGTTTTTT. Protein sequence: CASSYTRQGGEKLFF.

This chain connects TRBV2 to TRBJ1-5; D is uncertain. Trimming pared 3 bases from V and 10 bases from J, leaving 7 bases between. The CDR3 has 11 amino acids. CDR1 is SNHLY, CDR2 FYNNEI, per germline. CDR3 in amino acids: CASSDEGPQHF. Here the CDR3 DNA reads TGTGCCAGCAGTGATGAGGGACCCCAGCATTTT.

CDR3 bases: TGTGCCAGCAGCTTGGTGATGGGTTCGGGAGAGCAGTACTTC. Its protein product is CASSLVMGSGEQYF. The rearrangement joins TRBV5-6 to TRBJ2-7, with TRBD2 as a possible D gene (5 bases). Trimming pared 0 bases from V and 7 bases from J, leaving 14 bases between. CDR3 length: 14 amino acids. The germline V gene encodes CDR1 SGHDT and CDR2 YYEEEE.